The 3 T cell receptor beta chains reported below all come from one sample, sequenced in a study of blood T cells in healthy people across ages. The second PCR ran about 6 to 12 cycles with a sample-barcoded 5' primer and J-beta primers. TCRdb passed the 5' RACE reads through MiXCR, listing each CDR3 protein once. The sample lists 1.5 million to 2 million distinct CDR3 sequences, 28% occurring once. The sequenced sample consisted of blood. The source is a woman in her twenties or thirties in good health.

With respect to this clonotype: Possible read error: a much larger clone is one base away. The chain recombines TRBV19 with TRBJ2-6; D is perhaps TRBD1 (5 bases). This CDR3 has 16 amino acids. Germline-derived CDR1 and CDR2 are LNHDA and SQIVND (reference sequence). For the CDR3, the DNA is TGTGCCAGTAGTGTCTGGGAAAGCTCTGGGGCCAACGTCCGGACTTTC. Amino acids: CASSVWESSGANVRTF.

This clonotype has more than one count but fewer than ten. The chain combines TRBV3-1 with TRBJ1-6; unclear D gene. The germline V gene has CDR1 LGHDT and CDR2 YNNKEL (reference sequence). V lost 0 bases and J 11 bases, leaving 17 bases between the germline ends. This CDR3 comprises 16 residues. The CDR3 DNA sequence: TGTGCCAGCAGCCAAGATCGGCCCCTTGTGGGCGCACCCCTCCACTTT. It encodes CASSQDRPLVGAPLHF.

This clonotype was seen a handful of times. The J gene is TRBJ2-3, the V gene TRBV5-1, with D maybe TRBD2 (5 bases). This CDR3 has 13 residues. The V end lost 7 bases, the J end lost 2 bases, and 11 bases lay between the germline ends. CDR1 is SGHRS, CDR2 YFSETQ, per germline. The CDR3 sequence is CASRRRHTDTQYF. In nucleotides, the CDR3 is TGCGCCAGCCGGAGGCGCCACACAGATACGCAGTATTTT.